This TCR beta chain was identified in a study of blood T cell repertoires in COVID-19. Looking at the study overall: Nucleic acid was either cDNA or gDNA, and it came from T cells, B-cell-depleted T cells, or PBMCs.

Germline V gives CDR1 KGHSH, CDR2 LQKENI. V lost 3 bases, J lost 6 bases, and 12 bases lay in between. The CDR3 runs to 14 residues. Clones were read by immunoSEQ multiplex PCR, and TCRdb kept only the in-frame ones, dropping some. The sample has about 130,000 clones, about 79% seen once. The TCR sequence derives from a woman over 75 with acute or convalescent COVID-19. Sequenced sample: peripheral blood. This chain joins TRBV18 and TRBJ1-5, with D perhaps matching TRBD1 (6 bases). The CDR3 coding sequence is TGTGCCAGCTCACCCGCGACAGGAACTCAGCCCCAGCATTTT. Its translation is CASSPATGTQPQHF. The full variable domain, its missing parts supplied by reference TRBV18 and TRBJ1-5, is NAGVMQNPRHLVRRRGQEARLRCSPMKGHSHVYWYRQLPEEGLKFMVYLQKENIIDESGMPKERFSAEFPKEGPSILRIQQVVRGDSAAYFCASSPATGTQPQHFGDGTRLSIL.